This T cell receptor (beta chain) was identified during a study of identical twins. MiXCR was run by TCRdb on the 5' RACE reads, yielding one entry per CDR3 protein. The data hold hundreds of thousands of distinct CDR3 sequences, with 21% observed a single time. This CDR3 has 12 residues. CDR1 is SGHDN and CDR2 is FVKESK in the germline V gene. As regards this clonotype: A junction end diverges from the germline sequence, so it may reflect a read error.

This same sample was also part of a study on T cells expressing NK-cell markers. That paper adds: HCMV specificity was not established for the expanded NKG2C+ T cell clones.

This chain uses TRBV14 with TRBJ2-1; D unresolved. The receptor's source is a woman aged 18-29 years in good health. The specimen was PBMCs. CDR3 loop: CASSEEVEEQFF. CDR3 nucleotide sequence: TGTGCCAGCAGCGAAGAGGTTGAGGAGCAGTTCTTC.